The 28 T cell receptor beta chains listed next were all sequenced from one sample in a study of T cells in Graves' hyperthyroidism and ophthalmopathy. The investigators amplified TCR beta CDR3 regions from RNA transcripts. HTBI primers were employed in a first-round RT-PCR of the TCR CDR3. TCRdb re-derived calls from the multiplex PCR reads in MiXCR, one entry per CDR3 protein. Of over 350,000 distinct CDR3 sequences in the sample, roughly 14% are singletons; the top ten hold roughly 13%. Material: blood. These receptors were taken from a man younger than 30 with Graves' ophthalmopathy.

This clonotype was counted at least ten times. The V and J genes are TRBV29-1 and TRBJ2-1, with a weak D call TRBD2 (6 bases). Trimming pared 6 bases from V and 3 bases from J, leaving 24 bases between. CDR3 length: 17 amino acids. Looked up from germline, CDR1 is SQVTM and CDR2 is ANQGSEA. The CDR3 region is CSVNPLMYGSYYNEQFF. For the CDR3, the DNA is TGCAGCGTCAATCCCCTAATGTACGGGAGCTACTACAATGAGCAGTTCTTC.

This clonotype was counted many times. The CDR3 DNA reads TGTGCCAGCAGCTTGCCGCAGGGGAACACTGAAGCTTTCTTT. As protein: CASSLPQGNTEAFF. The chain is built from TRBV5-6 and TRBJ1-1; possible D gene TRBD1, 5 bases. The V and J ends lost 1 base and 1 base respectively, with 8 bases between them. Looked up from germline, CDR1 is SGHDT and CDR2 is YYEEEE. This CDR3 has 14 residues.

This clonotype was seen at least ten times. The chain couples TRBV20-1 to TRBJ2-5; no clear D. This CDR3 has 12 residues. V lost 3 bases, J lost 0 bases, and 5 bases lay in between. CDR1 is DFQATT, CDR2 SNEGSKA, per germline (reference sequence). CDR3 bases: TGCAGTGCTAGTTTGTACCAAGAGACCCAGTACTTC. Amino acid sequence: CSASLYQETQYF.

This clonotype was detected many times. This chain uses TRBV20-1 with TRBJ1-1, with no clear D. The length of the CDR3 is 13 residues. The V and J ends lost 4 bases and 0 bases respectively, with 9 bases between them. The V gene's germline CDR1 is DFQATT and CDR2 SNEGSKA (reference sequence). Written as DNA, the CDR3 is TGCAGTGCTACGACACTCATGAACACTGAAGCTTTCTTT. Protein sequence: CSATTLMNTEAFF.

The chain couples TRBV14 to TRBJ2-7; D not certain. With 0 bases removed from V and 0 bases from J, the gap between germline ends came to 12 bases. Germline V gene lookup returns CDR1 SGHDN and CDR2 FVKESK. CDR3 length: 16 amino acids. CDR3 sequence (DNA): TGTGCCAGCAGCCAAGAGCAACTACACAGCTCCTACGAGCAGTACTTC. As protein: CASSQEQLHSSYEQYF.

This clonotype was observed many times. The chain has TRBV18 and TRBJ1-6; 7 positions agree with TRBD1. CDR3 length: 17 residues. Per germline, CDR1 KGHSH and CDR2 LQKENI. Germline trimming cut 5 bases from V and 5 bases from J; bases unmatched to any gene: 12. The CDR3 region has the DNA TGTGCCAGCTCAGACCGGGGACAGCGTTTGGATAATTCACCCCTCCACTTT. This encodes CASSDRGQRLDNSPLHF.

This clonotype was observed at least ten times. The chain couples TRBV12-3 or TRBV12-4 to TRBJ2-1; possibly TRBD2 for D (6 bases). CDR3 length: 15 amino acids. V lost 7 bases, J lost 4 bases, and 17 bases lay in between. CDR3: CASTASGAGYNEQFF. The CDR3 nucleotides read TGTGCCAGCACCGCCTCTGGTGCGGGGTACAATGAGCAGTTCTTC.

This clonotype was seen only a few times. The chain joins TRBV19 to TRBJ2-2; 10 positions match TRBD2. The CDR3 totals 17 residues. In germline, CDR1 is LNHDA, CDR2 SQIVND (reference sequence). With 5 bases clipped from V and 7 bases from J, the junction kept 13 bases outside the gene matches. In DNA, the CDR3 is TGTGCCAGTAGTCGGGCTAGCGGGGGCTATGAGCTCGGGGAGCTGTTTTTT. Amino acids: CASSRASGGYELGELFF.

This clonotype occurred many times. The J gene is TRBJ2-5, the V gene TRBV10-2; TRBD2 aligns across 9 bases. The CDR3 totals 15 residues. Germline CDR1 and CDR2: WSHSY and SAAADI. The trim removed 3 bases at V and 5 bases at J, leaving 7 bases unmatched. CDR3 DNA sequence: TGCGCCAGCAGTGACATAGCGGGAGTTCGCGAGACCCAGTACTTC. Protein: CASSDIAGVRETQYF.

This clonotype was seen repeatedly, ten times or more. The chain joins TRBV6-2 or TRBV6-3 to TRBJ1-5; D is possibly TRBD1 (6 bases). Germline V gene lookup returns CDR1 MNHEY and CDR2 SVGEGT. The CDR3 runs to 15 residues. Trimming took off 6 bases at V and 1 base at J, with 13 bases between the two ends. The CDR3 region is CASRRTEESNQPQHF. In nucleotides, the CDR3 is TGTGCCAGCAGACGGACAGAGGAAAGCAATCAGCCCCAGCATTTT.

At least ten counts were recorded for this clonotype. The chain carries TRBV20-1 and TRBJ2-1; 9 bases are a match to TRBD2. Germline V gene lookup returns CDR1 DFQATT and CDR2 SNEGSKA (reference sequence). V trimming: 6 bases; J trimming: 3 bases; junction bases outside the gene matches: 3. This CDR3 has 13 amino acids. The CDR3 bases are TGCAGTGCCCAGCGGGAGGTCTACAATGAGCAGTTCTTC. Its translation: CSAQREVYNEQFF.

This clonotype was found many times. The rearrangement joins TRBV7-6 to TRBJ2-5; D may correspond to TRBD1 or TRBD2 (6 bases each). The CDR3 totals 16 residues. CDR1 SGHVS and CDR2 FNYEAQ come from the germline V gene. The V and J ends lost 7 bases and 7 bases respectively, with 25 bases between them. The CDR3 spells CASTPEGGLEIWTQYF. As DNA, the CDR3 is TGTGCCAGCACCCCGGAAGGGGGACTGGAGATATGGACCCAGTACTTC.

Ten or more counts support this clonotype. The chain carries TRBV7-9 and TRBJ1-1; perhaps TRBD1 as D (5 bases). The CDR3 consists of 16 residues. V lost 5 bases, J lost 6 bases, and 22 bases lay in between. Per the germline V gene, CDR1 is SEHNR and CDR2 is FQNEAQ (reference sequence). In DNA form, the CDR3 reads TGTGCCAGCAGCGAAACAGCGGGATCGGGGGGGTCTGAAGCTTTCTTT. It encodes CASSETAGSGGSEAFF.

This clonotype was picked up many times. The DNA of the CDR3 is TGCAGTGCTACACCGGGACATGGGGCCTACGAGCAGTACTTC. Translated: CSATPGHGAYEQYF. This chain uses TRBV20-1 with TRBJ2-7, with D possibly TRBD1 on 6 matching bases. V was clipped by 4 bases and J by 2 bases, with 15 bases between them. The CDR3 length is 14 residues. Looked up from germline, CDR1 is DFQATT and CDR2 is SNEGSKA (reference sequence).

At least ten counts were recorded for this clonotype. The chain has TRBV12-3 or TRBV12-4 and TRBJ2-1; D may be TRBD2 (5 bases). There are 12 residues in the CDR3. Trimming removed 7 bases at V and 6 bases at J, with 10 bases between. The CDR3: CASTPGGNEQFF. The CDR3 DNA sequence: TGTGCCAGCACTCCTGGAGGCAATGAGCAGTTCTTC.

This clonotype appeared many times. The V gene is TRBV27, the J gene TRBJ1-1; D is uncertain. The germline V gene has CDR1 MNHEY and CDR2 SMNVEV (reference sequence). The CDR3 extends over 13 amino acids. V gave up 0 bases and J gave up 1 base, with 3 bases separating them. The CDR3 protein is CASSLSENTEAFF. The CDR3 DNA follows: TGTGCCAGCAGTTTATCAGAGAACACTGAAGCTTTCTTT.

This clonotype appeared many times. J is TRBJ2-1 and V is TRBV9; 9 nucleotides agree with TRBD1. V was clipped by 3 bases and J by 6 bases; unmatched bases: 7. From germline, CDR1 is SGDLS and CDR2 YYNGEE. The CDR3 has 15 residues. The CDR3 coding sequence is TGTGCCAGCAGCGAACAGGGGGCCAGCGGCAATGAGCAGTTCTTC. It yields the protein CASSEQGASGNEQFF.

This clonotype showed up many times. The rearrangement uses TRBV10-1 and TRBJ2-5; 9 bases are shared with TRBD1. The CDR3 consists of 15 residues. The J segment lost 2 bases and the V segment lost 3 bases, leaving 4 bases of the junction unmatched. Germline CDR1 and CDR2: WNHNN and SYGVQD (reference sequence). The CDR3: CASSDPTGGQETQYF. CDR3 DNA sequence: TGCGCCAGCAGTGATCCGACAGGGGGGCAAGAGACCCAGTACTTC.

The J gene is TRBJ1-1, the V gene TRBV6-1; 8 bases agree with TRBD1. The CDR3 has 13 residues. CDR1 and CDR2 (germline): MNHNS, SASEGT. The trim removed 6 bases at V and 6 bases at J, leaving 6 bases unmatched. Here the CDR3 reads CASSRQGLAEAFF. DNA of the CDR3: TGTGCCAGCAGCCGACAGGGGCTGGCTGAAGCTTTCTTT.

Many counts were recorded for this clonotype. The CDR3 DNA follows: TGTGCCAGCAGCTTAGACAGGGGGCAGACCGGGGAGCTGTTTTTT. This gives the protein CASSLDRGQTGELFF. This rearrangement joins TRBV11-2 to TRBJ2-2, with 8 bases identical to TRBD1. The length of the CDR3 is 15 residues. The ends lost 0 bases at V and 5 bases at J; junction bases unmatched: 2. Germline-derived CDR1 and CDR2 are SGHAT and FQNNGV.

Many counts were recorded for this clonotype. J is TRBJ2-7 and V is TRBV20-1; 9 nucleotides agree with TRBD2. The CDR3 spans 14 residues. Unmatched junction bases numbered 9, after V lost 2 bases and J lost 7 bases. CDR1 is DFQATT, CDR2 SNEGSKA, per germline (reference sequence). This CDR3 is CSARSAGGPWEQYF. The CDR3 DNA reads as TGCAGTGCTAGATCGGCGGGAGGGCCTTGGGAGCAGTACTTC.

This clonotype was counted a few times. CDR3 protein: CASFGRNSYEQYF. In DNA, the CDR3 is TGTGCCAGCTTCGGGCGAAACTCCTACGAGCAGTACTTC. The V call is TRBV6-1, the J call TRBJ2-7; D gene unclear. In germline, CDR1 is MNHNS, CDR2 SASEGT. This CDR3 spans 13 amino acids. Between the trimmed V and J ends, which lost 8 bases and 0 bases, there was a span of 11 bases.

This clonotype has at least ten counts. V is TRBV5-1 and J is TRBJ2-1; 9 nucleotides match TRBD1. CDR1 is SGHRS and CDR2 is YFSETQ in the germline V gene. This CDR3 has 15 residues. The V and J ends lost 4 bases and 6 bases, in that order; junction bases with no gene match: 8. This CDR3 is CASSNFGQGSNEQFF. The CDR3 bases are TGCGCCAGCAGCAACTTCGGACAGGGGAGCAATGAGCAGTTCTTC. Full variable domain (rest looked up from reference TRBV5-1 and TRBJ2-1): KAGVTQTPRYLIKTRGQQVTLSCSPISGHRSVSWYQQTPGQGLQFLFEYFSETQRNKGNFPGRFSGRQFSNSRSEMNVSTLELGDSALYLCASSNFGQGSNEQFFGPGTRLTVL.

This clonotype was seen many times. The rearrangement joins TRBV6-1 to TRBJ1-1; TRBD1 might be the D (5 bases). Germline CDR1 reads MNHNS; CDR2 reads SASEGT. The CDR3 has 15 amino acids. V lost 7 bases and J lost 0, with 15 bases in between. This chain's CDR3 is CASTIRRGMNTEAFF. DNA of the CDR3: TGTGCCAGCACCATTAGACGGGGGATGAACACTGAAGCTTTCTTT.

This clonotype showed up just a few times. The chain combines TRBV30 with TRBJ2-1; tentatively, D is TRBD1 (6 bases). There are 16 residues in the CDR3. V was trimmed by 4 bases and J by 5 bases, leaving 21 bases between them. Germline V gene lookup returns CDR1 GTSNPN and CDR2 SVGIG (reference sequence). For the CDR3, the DNA is TGTGCCTGGACCCGCCGGTGGAAAGGGGACAACAATGAGCAGTTCTTC. This sequence encodes CAWTRRWKGDNNEQFF.

This clonotype showed up just a few times. The genes are TRBV6-1 and TRBJ2-1, with TRBD2 matching 11 bases. Germline V gene lookup returns CDR1 MNHNS and CDR2 SASEGT. This CDR3 is 17 amino acids long. Losses at the gene ends were 5 bases for V and 0 bases for J; bases not matched to a gene: 6. The CDR3 is CASSSGTSGFSYNEQFF. CDR3 nucleotide sequence: TGTGCCAGCAGTAGTGGGACTAGCGGATTCTCCTACAATGAGCAGTTCTTC.

V usage is TRBV4-1 and J usage is TRBJ2-4, with a tentative D call TRBD2 (5 bases). The V end lost 1 base, the J end lost 3 bases, and 13 bases lay between the germline ends. The germline CDR1 and CDR2 sequences are MGHRA and YSYEKL. CDR3 length: 16 residues. CDR3 coding DNA: TGCGCCAGCAGCCAAGTGAGGGATTGGGTCAAAAACATTCAGTACTTC. It codes for CASSQVRDWVKNIQYF.

A few counts support this clonotype. A read error may produce the germline difference seen at one junction end. J is TRBJ2-3 and V is TRBV13; D perhaps matches TRBD1 (5 bases). Germline values: CDR1 PRHDT, CDR2 FYEKMQ (reference sequence). This CDR3 has 16 amino acids. In DNA form, the CDR3 reads TGTGCCAACAGCTTAGGGGAAGTTAGAAGCACAGATACGCAGTATTTT. It yields the protein CANSLGEVRSTDTQYF.